The entry below describes one TCR beta chain. From germline, CDR1 is ENHRY and CDR2 SYGVKD. V dropped 10 bases and J dropped 4 bases, with 17 bases sitting between them. This CDR3 is 15 amino acids long. Profiled with immunoSEQ multiplex PCR; TCRdb holds only in-frame clones, not every one. In the table there are about 120,000 clones, approximately 80% of which are singletons. This sample is drawn from a study of blood T cell repertoires in COVID-19. Study as a whole: Sources were T cells, B-cell-depleted T cells, or PBMCs; the material itself was cDNA or gDNA.

The sequencing input was peripheral blood. This rearrangement joins TRBV10-3 to TRBJ1-6; the D is unclear. This sequence originates from a woman between 55 and 75 years old with acute or convalescent COVID-19. CDR3 in amino acids: CATNPGRDYNSPLHF. The DNA of the CDR3 is TGTGCCACCAACCCAGGTCGGGATTATAATTCACCCCTCCACTTT.